Below are 11 T cell receptor beta chains sequenced from a single sample in a study of beta chain features in type 1 diabetes. Expressed TCRB transcripts got sequenced, as all isolated RNA was reverse transcribed. Measured with immunoSEQ multiplex PCR; TCRdb has only the in-frame clones, and not every one. Among about 320,000 clones listed, 11% to 15% were seen once. The sequencing input was central memory CD4+ T cells from blood. The receptors shown here come from a man in his thirties or forties in good health.

The chain has TRBV19 and TRBJ2-2; 7 bases line up with TRBD1. With 6 bases clipped from V and 2 bases from J, the junction kept 9 bases outside the gene matches. This CDR3 spans 16 amino acids. Germline CDR1 LNHDA, CDR2 SQIVND (reference sequence). Here the CDR3 reads CASRNRDRANTGELFF. The CDR3, as DNA: TGTGCCAGTAGAAACCGGGACAGAGCCAACACCGGGGAGCTGTTTTTT.

This clone came up a few times. In nucleotides, the CDR3 is TGTGCCAGCCCGGACAGGGGAGGACTAGCTAAAAGTGGCCCCTACGAGCAGTACGTC. Residues: CASPDRGGLAKSGPYEQYV. The V call is TRBV27, the J call TRBJ2-7, with D tentatively TRBD1 (9 bases). Germline CDR1 reads MNHEY; CDR2 reads SMNVEV (reference sequence). The CDR3 sequence is 19 residues long. V was pared by 8 bases and J by 2 bases, with 31 bases between.

This clone was counted a few times. The rearrangement links TRBV11-2 to TRBJ2-5; unclear D gene. CDR3 length equals 11 residues. V was clipped by 5 bases and J by 5 bases, with 6 bases between them. Germline V CDR1 and CDR2: SGHAT, FQNNGV. CDR3 sequence (DNA): TGTGCCAGCAGCACTCAGGAGACCCAGTACTTC. This encodes CASSTQETQYF.

This chain links TRBV5-1 with TRBJ1-2; a possible D gene is TRBD1 (5 bases). The CDR3 sequence is 14 residues long. V was trimmed by 0 bases and J by 8 bases, leaving 14 bases between them. Per the germline V gene, CDR1 is SGHRS and CDR2 is YFSETQ. The CDR3 coding sequence is TGCGCCAGCAGCTTGGCGTTGGGGGAAACCGGCTACACCTTC. Protein product: CASSLALGETGYTF.

Regarding this clone: Distinct nucleotide sequences in the sample also encode this CDR3. The chain carries TRBV13 and TRBJ2-7, with TRBD2 matching over 7 bases. CDR3 length: 16 amino acids. J gave up 4 bases and V 0 bases, and 9 bases lay outside the gene matches. Germline CDR1 is PRHDT and CDR2 is FYEKMQ (reference sequence). The CDR3 nucleotides are TGTGCCAGCAGCTTAGGTCCTGGCGGGGGTCGATACGAGCAGTACTTC. Protein product: CASSLGPGGGRYEQYF.

The chain employs TRBV4-3 and TRBJ2-1, with no clear D. V lost 3 bases to trimming and J lost 8 bases, with 17 bases between them. The germline V gene encodes CDR1 LGHNA and CDR2 YSLEER. This CDR3 region has 15 residues. For the CDR3, the DNA is TGCGCCAGCAGCCACGAGCCTAGTCCCCAATATGAGCAGTTCTTC. Its translation is CASSHEPSPQYEQFF.

The chain has TRBV6-5 and TRBJ1-1; a weak D match, TRBD1 (5 bases). The germline CDR1 and CDR2 sequences are MNHEY and SVGAGI. The CDR3 is 11 residues long. V lost 5 bases and J 8 bases, leaving 9 bases between the germline ends. CDR3 protein: CASSTNREAFF. The CDR3 DNA sequence: TGTGCCAGCAGTACTAACAGGGAAGCTTTCTTT.

J is TRBJ2-3 and V is TRBV27; D might be TRBD2 (6 bases). This CDR3 spans 16 amino acids. Germline V gene lookup returns CDR1 MNHEY and CDR2 SMNVEV (reference sequence). With 6 bases removed from V and 0 bases from J, the gap between germline ends came to 16 bases. As DNA, the CDR3 is TGTGCCAGCAGGGGGGGTTCTAGCGTTAGCACAGATACGCAGTATTTT. Amino acid sequence: CASRGGSSVSTDTQYF.

The chain couples TRBV7-8 to TRBJ2-2; TRBD1 matches at 7 bases. The V gene end was trimmed by 4 bases and the J gene end by 1 base; junction bases not matched to a gene: 6. Germline CDR1 reads SGHVS; CDR2 reads FQNEAQ. The CDR3 consists of 16 residues. The CDR3 loop is CASSSTGALNTGELFF. In DNA form, the CDR3 reads TGTGCCAGCAGCTCAACAGGGGCCCTGAACACCGGGGAGCTGTTTTTT.

This clone was recorded once. This sequence joins TRBV6-1 and TRBJ2-5; no clear D gene. CDR3 size: 12 residues. The V gene lost 10 bases and the J gene lost 2 bases, with 11 bases spanning the gap. Germline CDR1 MNHNS, CDR2 SASEGT. CDR3 sequence: CATLVQQETQYF. The CDR3 bases are TGTGCCACCCTGGTCCAGCAAGAGACCCAGTACTTC.

V and J are TRBV11-2 and TRBJ2-7, with D possibly TRBD1 on 6 matching bases. The V end was cut by 5 bases, the J end by 1 base, with 18 bases between. The CDR3 spans 16 residues. The germline CDR1 and CDR2 sequences are SGHAT and FQNNGV. The CDR3 DNA sequence: TGTGCCAGCAGCCTCTCGGCCCGACAGGTTTCCTACGAGCAGTACGTC. This translates into CASSLSARQVSYEQYV.